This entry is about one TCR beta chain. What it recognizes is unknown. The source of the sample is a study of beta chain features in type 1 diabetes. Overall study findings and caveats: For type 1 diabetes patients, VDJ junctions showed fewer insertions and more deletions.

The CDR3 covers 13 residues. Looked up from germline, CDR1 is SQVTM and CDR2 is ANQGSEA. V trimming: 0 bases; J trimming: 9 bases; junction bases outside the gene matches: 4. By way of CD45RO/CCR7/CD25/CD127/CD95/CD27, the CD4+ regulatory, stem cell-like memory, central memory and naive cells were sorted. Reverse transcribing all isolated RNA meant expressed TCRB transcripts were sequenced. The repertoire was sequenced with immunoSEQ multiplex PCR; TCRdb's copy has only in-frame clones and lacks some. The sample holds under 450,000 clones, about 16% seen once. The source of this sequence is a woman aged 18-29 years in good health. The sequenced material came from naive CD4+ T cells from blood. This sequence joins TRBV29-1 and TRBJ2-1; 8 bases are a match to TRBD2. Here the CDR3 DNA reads TGCAGCGTTGAAGAAGCGGGAGTTGGTGAGCAGTTCTTC. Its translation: CSVEEAGVGEQFF.